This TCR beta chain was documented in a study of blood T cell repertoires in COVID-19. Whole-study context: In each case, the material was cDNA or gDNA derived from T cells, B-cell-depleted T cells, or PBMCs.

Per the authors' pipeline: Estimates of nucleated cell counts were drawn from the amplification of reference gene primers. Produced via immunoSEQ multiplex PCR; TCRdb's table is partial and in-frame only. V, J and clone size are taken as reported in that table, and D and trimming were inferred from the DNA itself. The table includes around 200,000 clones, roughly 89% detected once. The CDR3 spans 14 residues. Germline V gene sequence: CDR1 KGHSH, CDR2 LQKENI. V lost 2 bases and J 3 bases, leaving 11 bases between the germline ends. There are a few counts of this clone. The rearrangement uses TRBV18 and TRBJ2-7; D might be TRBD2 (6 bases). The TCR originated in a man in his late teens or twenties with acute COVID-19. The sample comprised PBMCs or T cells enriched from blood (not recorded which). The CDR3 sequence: CASSPAGGVYEQYF. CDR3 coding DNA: TGTGCCAGCTCACCAGCCGGGGGAGTCTACGAGCAGTACTTC.